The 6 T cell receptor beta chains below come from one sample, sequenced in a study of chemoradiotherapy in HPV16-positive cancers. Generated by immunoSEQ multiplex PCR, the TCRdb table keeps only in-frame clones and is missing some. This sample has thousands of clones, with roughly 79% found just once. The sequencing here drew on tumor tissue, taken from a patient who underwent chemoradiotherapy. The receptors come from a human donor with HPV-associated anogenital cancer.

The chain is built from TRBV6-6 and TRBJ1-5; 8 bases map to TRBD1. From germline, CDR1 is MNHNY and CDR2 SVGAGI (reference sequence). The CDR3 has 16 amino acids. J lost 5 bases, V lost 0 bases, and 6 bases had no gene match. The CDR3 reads CASSYSTGEGYQPQHF. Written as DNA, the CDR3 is TGTGCCAGCAGTTACTCGACAGGGGAGGGGTATCAGCCCCAGCATTTT.

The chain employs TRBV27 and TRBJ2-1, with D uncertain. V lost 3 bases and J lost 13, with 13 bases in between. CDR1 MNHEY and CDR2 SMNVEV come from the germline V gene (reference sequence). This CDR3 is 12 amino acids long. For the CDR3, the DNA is TGTGCCAGCAGTTTTACGGGTTTGCAACAGTTCTTC. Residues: CASSFTGLQQFF.

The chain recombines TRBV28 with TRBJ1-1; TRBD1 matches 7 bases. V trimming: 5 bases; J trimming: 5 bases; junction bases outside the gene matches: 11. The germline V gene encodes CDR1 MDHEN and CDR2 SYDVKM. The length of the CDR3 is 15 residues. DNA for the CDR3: TGTGCCAGCAGTCTCCTAGTGACAGGGAAGACTGAAGCTTTCTTT. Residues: CASSLLVTGKTEAFF.

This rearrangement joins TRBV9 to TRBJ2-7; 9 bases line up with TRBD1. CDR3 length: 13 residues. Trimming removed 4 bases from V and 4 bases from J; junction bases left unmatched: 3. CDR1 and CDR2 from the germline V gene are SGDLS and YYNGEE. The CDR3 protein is CASSPGQGYEQYF. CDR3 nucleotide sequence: TGTGCCAGCAGCCCAGGACAGGGGTACGAGCAGTACTTC.

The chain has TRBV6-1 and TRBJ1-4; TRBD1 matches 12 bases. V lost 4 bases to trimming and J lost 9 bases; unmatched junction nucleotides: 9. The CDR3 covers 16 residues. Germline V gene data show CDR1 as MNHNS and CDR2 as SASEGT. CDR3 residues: CASSALGQGATKKLFF. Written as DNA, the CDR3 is TGTGCCAGCAGTGCCTTGGGACAGGGGGCAACGAAAAAACTGTTTTTT.

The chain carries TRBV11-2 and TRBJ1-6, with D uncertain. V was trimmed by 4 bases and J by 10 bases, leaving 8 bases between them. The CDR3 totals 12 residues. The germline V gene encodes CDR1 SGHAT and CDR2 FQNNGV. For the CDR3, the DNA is TGTGCCAGCAGCTCCGGTTACTCACCCCTCCACTTT. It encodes CASSSGYSPLHF.